The next 29 T cell receptor beta chains were all read from a single sample in a study of T cells in Graves' hyperthyroidism and ophthalmopathy. Using RNA transcripts as the source, TCR beta CDR3 regions were amplified. The TCR CDR3 first-round RT-PCR relied on the HTBI primer set. TCRdb re-derived calls from the multiplex PCR reads in MiXCR, one entry per CDR3 protein. This table holds hundreds of thousands of distinct CDR3 sequences, around 15% found once. The specimen was blood. These receptor sequences come from a man aged 50-60 years with Graves' ophthalmopathy.

This clonotype was seen more than once but under ten times. This chain connects TRBV7-8 to TRBJ2-7, with D unresolved. The ends were cut back, 0 bases at V and 3 bases at J, with 9 bases in the middle. The CDR3 length is 14 residues. The germline V gene encodes CDR1 SGHVS and CDR2 FQNEAQ. CDR3 DNA: TGTGCCAGCAGCTTAGCAGGCTCCCACTACGAGCAGTACTTC. It yields the protein CASSLAGSHYEQYF.

Many counts were recorded for this clonotype. V gene TRBV3-1 combines with J gene TRBJ2-3, with 11 bases fitting TRBD2. The CDR3 is 16 residues long. CDR1 and CDR2 from the germline V gene are LGHDT and YNNKEL (reference sequence). The V segment lost 2 bases and the J segment 6 bases; nucleotides outside the gene matches: 7. The CDR3 nucleotides are TGTGCCAGCAGCCAACCTAGCGGGAGGTTCACCGATACGCAGTATTTT. Protein: CASSQPSGRFTDTQYF.

In this sample, this clonotype turned up many times. The rearrangement joins TRBV6-2 or TRBV6-3 to TRBJ2-3, with D maybe TRBD2 (6 bases). Germline values: CDR1 MNHEY, CDR2 SVGEGT. The CDR3 is made up of 14 amino acids. V lost 8 bases to trimming and J lost 4 bases, with 16 bases between them. In nucleotides, the CDR3 is TGTGCCAGCTGTTGGCGGGGAGGCGCAGATACGCAGTATTTT. This codes for CASCWRGGADTQYF.

The V call is TRBV5-4, the J call TRBJ2-5; no firm D call. The CDR3 is made up of 13 amino acids. Germline V CDR1 and CDR2: SGHNT, YYREEE (reference sequence). V was pared by 9 bases and J by 1 base, with 13 bases between. The CDR3 nucleotides read TGTGCCACCTCTGCGGCCTTCCAAGAGACCCAGTACTTC. Its translation: CATSAAFQETQYF.

This clonotype was detected many times. CDR3 region: CSARGQRPFYEQYF. Written as DNA, the CDR3 is TGCAGTGCTAGGGGACAGAGACCATTCTACGAGCAGTACTTC. The V gene is TRBV20-1, the J gene TRBJ2-7; 7 positions match TRBD1. Germline V gene sequence: CDR1 DFQATT, CDR2 SNEGSKA (reference sequence). The J segment lost 3 bases and the V segment lost 3 bases, leaving 8 bases of the junction unmatched. The CDR3 has 14 amino acids.

This clonotype was found many times. The rearrangement uses TRBV12-3 or TRBV12-4 and TRBJ2-7; no firm D call. Trimming stripped 4 bases from V and 6 bases from J, with 7 bases between. The CDR3 runs 11 residues. CDR3 residues: CASSSSGEQYF. For the CDR3, the DNA is TGTGCCAGCAGTTCGTCTGGCGAGCAGTACTTC.

This clonotype was found many times. The chain carries TRBV7-8 and TRBJ1-5, with TRBD1 identical over 8 bases. V shed 4 bases and J 4 bases; nucleotides not matched to a gene: 15. The germline V gene encodes CDR1 SGHVS and CDR2 FQNEAQ. The CDR3 contains 18 residues. As DNA, the CDR3 is TGTGCCAGCAGCTCCTCTTACCCCCAGGGGGCTCAAAATCAGCCCCAGCATTTT. It encodes CASSSSYPQGAQNQPQHF.

This clonotype was recorded many times. The chain joins TRBV20-1 to TRBJ2-1; 8 bases agree with TRBD2. CDR3 length equals 16 residues. The ends lost 3 bases at V and 0 bases at J; junction bases unmatched: 7. In germline, CDR1 is DFQATT, CDR2 SNEGSKA (reference sequence). The CDR3 reads CSARGGRRSSYNEQFF. The CDR3 DNA sequence: TGCAGTGCTAGGGGCGGGAGGAGGAGCTCCTACAATGAGCAGTTCTTC.

This chain joins TRBV28 and TRBJ2-7; D uncertain. This CDR3 is 16 amino acids long. The V gene's germline CDR1 is MDHEN and CDR2 SYDVKM. Trimming cost V 3 bases and J 2 bases, with 17 bases left between them. CDR3 in DNA: TGTGCCAGCAGTTTCAAGGTCTGGCAGCGCACCTACGAGCAGTACTTC. Its protein is CASSFKVWQRTYEQYF.

V and J are TRBV10-3 and TRBJ2-3; 7 positions agree with TRBD2. Trimming cost V 10 bases and J 0 bases; bases outside gene matches: 7. CDR3 length equals 14 residues. Germline V gene lookup returns CDR1 ENHRY and CDR2 SYGVKD. The CDR3 coding sequence is TGTGCCACGAAGGGAGGGACTAGCACAGATACGCAGTATTTT. As protein: CATKGGTSTDTQYF.

The chain uses TRBV6-1 and TRBJ2-1, with D unresolved. The V gene's germline CDR1 is MNHNS and CDR2 SASEGT. Trimming took 0 bases from V and 13 from J, leaving 4 bases between them. There are 10 residues in the CDR3. The CDR3 sequence is CASSEASQFF. The CDR3 nucleotides are TGTGCCAGCAGTGAAGCGAGTCAGTTCTTC.

The gene calls are TRBV19 and TRBJ2-1; no clear D gene. Germline assignment: CDR1 LNHDA and CDR2 SQIVND (reference sequence). This CDR3 comprises 12 residues. V was trimmed by 8 bases and J by 6 bases, leaving 11 bases between them. The CDR3 loop is CASGVRANEQFF. The DNA for the CDR3 is TGTGCCAGTGGGGTTAGGGCCAATGAGCAGTTCTTC.

This clonotype was observed a few times. This chain links TRBV6-1 with TRBJ2-3, with 8 bases lining up with TRBD2. V was clipped by 8 bases and J by 1 base; unmatched bases: 5. CDR1 and CDR2 from the germline V gene are MNHNS and SASEGT. The CDR3 contains 14 residues. The CDR3 coding sequence is TGTGCCAGCTTGGTTAGCGGGGGCACAGATACGCAGTATTTT. This sequence encodes CASLVSGGTDTQYF.

This clonotype was recorded at least ten times. This rearrangement joins TRBV12-3 or TRBV12-4 to TRBJ1-1; D gene ambiguous. The CDR3 sequence is 15 residues long. Trimming took 3 bases from V and 4 from J, leaving 15 bases between them. The DNA for the CDR3 is TGTGCCAGCAGTTTGTCGGTCGGATTGGCCACTGAAGCTTTCTTT. Translating it yields CASSLSVGLATEAFF.

This clonotype has ten or more counts. The rearrangement links TRBV7-8 to TRBJ2-2; D gene unclear. Trimming stripped 5 bases from V and 5 bases from J, with 21 bases between. Per the germline V gene, CDR1 is SGHVS and CDR2 is FQNEAQ. The CDR3 sequence is 17 residues long. CDR3 sequence reads: CASSPVVRSSVTGELFF. CDR3 nucleotides: TGTGCCAGCAGCCCCGTCGTAAGGAGTTCTGTTACCGGGGAGCTGTTTTTT.

There are a few counts of this clonotype. The V call is TRBV15, the J call TRBJ1-6; tentatively, D is TRBD1 (6 bases). CDR3 length: 14 amino acids. CDR1 LNHNV and CDR2 YYDKDF come from the germline V gene (reference sequence). V was trimmed by 5 bases and J by 9 bases, leaving 14 bases between them. The CDR3 bases are TGTGCCACCAGCGGACAGCCCCGGAGTTCACCCCTCCACTTT. Its translation is CATSGQPRSSPLHF.

This clonotype has ten or more counts. J is TRBJ1-2 and V is TRBV11-2; D might be TRBD1 (5 bases). Trimming stripped 0 bases from V and 7 bases from J, with 9 bases between. This CDR3 spans 13 amino acids. Germline CDR1 and CDR2: SGHAT and FQNNGV. CDR3 loop: CASSLDMGGGYTF. Here the CDR3 DNA reads TGTGCCAGCAGCTTAGATATGGGGGGTGGCTACACCTTC.

The chain uses TRBV30 and TRBJ2-1; D is uncertain. There are 11 residues in the CDR3. From germline, CDR1 is GTSNPN and CDR2 SVGIG (reference sequence). Between the trimmed V and J ends, which lost 7 bases and 6 bases, there was a span of 10 bases. The DNA of the CDR3 is TGTGCCTTGGAGAGCCCCAATGAGCAGTTCTTC. This sequence encodes CALESPNEQFF.

This clonotype was seen repeatedly, ten times or more. Here the CDR3 reads CASSRQGAITEAFF. Written as DNA, the CDR3 is TGTGCCAGCAGTCGACAGGGGGCCATCACTGAAGCTTTCTTT. The genes are TRBV7-9 and TRBJ1-1, with 10 bases identical to TRBD1. CDR3 length: 14 residues. J was trimmed by 4 bases and V by 6 bases; bases with no gene match: 5. The germline CDR1 and CDR2 sequences are SEHNR and FQNEAQ (reference sequence).

This clonotype has a count of ten or more. The genes are TRBV28 and TRBJ1-4; possibly TRBD1 for D (6 bases). The ends were cut back, 7 bases at V and 8 bases at J, with 17 bases in the middle. The germline V gene has CDR1 MDHEN and CDR2 SYDVKM. The CDR3 length is 14 residues. DNA of the CDR3: TGTGCCAGCAATTCAGGCGGGGGGCGAGAAAAACTGTTTTTT. It codes for CASNSGGGREKLFF. Full variable domain (missing parts from reference TRBV28 and TRBJ1-4): DVKVTQSSRYLVKRTGEKVFLECVQDMDHENMFWYRQDPGLGLRLIYFSYDVKMKEKGDIPEGYSVSREKKERFSLILESASTNQTSMYLCASNSGGGREKLFFGSGTQLSVL.

This clonotype was counted many times. This sequence joins TRBV30 and TRBJ2-1; possible D gene TRBD1, 5 bases. Trimming removed 0 bases from V and 12 bases from J, with 12 bases in between. CDR1 GTSNPN and CDR2 SVGIG come from the germline V gene (reference sequence). The CDR3 spans 12 residues. CDR3 bases: TGTGCCTGGAGTGTACAGGCGTGGGGGCAGTTCTTC. Amino acid sequence: CAWSVQAWGQFF.

This clonotype appeared a few times. The chain uses TRBV18 and TRBJ2-2; TRBD2 aligns across 8 bases. This CDR3 contains 15 residues. V shed 3 bases, J shed 6 bases, and the junction held 6 bases outside the gene matches. Germline loops: CDR1 KGHSH, CDR2 LQKENI. The CDR3 loop reads CASSPRREGSGELFF. The CDR3 DNA follows: TGTGCCAGCTCACCTCGTCGGGAGGGCTCCGGGGAGCTGTTTTTT.

This clonotype was found many times. CDR3 sequence (DNA): TGCAGTGCTCTTGACCCGACTAGCGGCGTGCAGGAGACCCAGTACTTC. Translation: CSALDPTSGVQETQYF. The chain joins TRBV20-1 to TRBJ2-5; 9 positions agree with TRBD2. This CDR3 contains 16 residues. Trimming took 5 bases from V and 5 from J; bases not matched to a gene: 15. Germline CDR1 DFQATT, CDR2 SNEGSKA (reference sequence).

Ten or more counts support this clonotype. The chain links TRBV3-1 to TRBJ2-1, with 10 positions matching TRBD2. The CDR3 runs to 15 residues. Germline V CDR1 and CDR2: LGHDT, YNNKEL (reference sequence). V was clipped by 2 bases and J by 7 bases; unmatched bases: 5. The CDR3, as DNA: TGTGCCAGCAGCCAAACAGCGGGAGGGTGGAATGAGCAGTTCTTC. Translated, it gives CASSQTAGGWNEQFF.

The rearrangement joins TRBV19 to TRBJ2-2; 9 bases align to TRBD2. With 9 bases clipped from V and 7 bases from J, the junction kept 12 bases outside the gene matches. The CDR3 is 15 residues long. CDR1 and CDR2 (germline): LNHDA, SQIVND (reference sequence). The CDR3 region is CASATAGGLDGELFF. Written as DNA, the CDR3 is TGTGCCAGCGCAACTGCGGGAGGGCTAGACGGGGAGCTGTTTTTT. The full variable domain, rest sourced from reference TRBV19 and TRBJ2-2, is DGGITQSPKYLFRKEGQNVTLSCEQNLNHDAMYWYRQDPGQGLRLIYYSQIVNDFQKGDIAEGYSVSREKKESFPLTVTSAQKNPTAFYLCASATAGGLDGELFFGEGSRLTVL.

The rearrangement joins TRBV28 to TRBJ1-3; D gene ambiguous. Germline-derived CDR1 and CDR2 are MDHEN and SYDVKM. V shed 3 bases and J shed 7 bases, with 10 bases lying between them. The CDR3 covers 13 residues. The CDR3 DNA reads as TGTGCCAGCAGTTTTAACCTCCGTAACACCATATATTTT. This sequence encodes CASSFNLRNTIYF.

This clonotype was seen many times. The chain joins TRBV18 to TRBJ1-3; D is unresolved. V was clipped by 4 bases and J by 0 bases, with 10 bases between them. Germline values: CDR1 KGHSH, CDR2 LQKENI. CDR3 length: 15 amino acids. The CDR3 coding sequence is TGTGCCAGCTCACAGGACGCACTCTCTGGAAACACCATATATTTT. Translation gives CASSQDALSGNTIYF. The full variable domain, completed using reference TRBV18 and TRBJ1-3, is NAGVMQNPRHLVRRRGQEARLRCSPMKGHSHVYWYRQLPEEGLKFMVYLQKENIIDESGMPKERFSAEFPKEGPSILRIQQVVRGDSAAYFCASSQDALSGNTIYFGEGSWLTVV.

This clonotype was counted a few times. This chain uses TRBV4-2 with TRBJ1-3; TRBD1 matches at 7 bases. This CDR3 is built from 16 residues. From germline, CDR1 is LGHNA and CDR2 YNFKEQ. V lost 4 bases, J lost 1 base, and 7 bases stayed unmatched. Here the CDR3 reads CASSPPGQSSGNTIYF. CDR3 sequence (DNA): TGTGCCAGCAGCCCACCGGGACAGAGTTCTGGAAACACCATATATTTT.

This clonotype was seen only a few times. The V and J genes are TRBV7-9 and TRBJ2-5; perhaps TRBD1 as D (5 bases). Trimming removed 3 bases at V and 0 bases at J, with 11 bases between. CDR1 and CDR2 from the germline V gene are SEHNR and FQNEAQ (reference sequence). This CDR3 is 15 amino acids long. CDR3 residues: CASSFQDNHQETQYF. CDR3 bases: TGTGCCAGCAGCTTCCAGGACAACCACCAAGAGACCCAGTACTTC.